This T cell receptor (beta chain) appears in the sequencing data of a study of shared clonotypes between healthy human individuals. Trimming at V came to 0 bases and at J to 8 bases, leaving 6 bases not matched to a gene. Per germline, CDR1 SGHRS and CDR2 YFSETQ. The CDR3 runs 15 residues. Only CD45RO-negative cells positively selected for CCR7 counted as naive CD8 cells, so terminally differentiated effector memory CD45RA+ cells were excluded. Sorted subsets were amplified in replicate PCRs using approximately 0.2 ug DNA, around 30,000 T cell genomes. Assay: immunoSEQ multiplex PCR; the TCRdb copy retains only in-frame clones and omits some. This sample has around 2,000,000 clones, with about 95% found just once. Worth noting for this clone: Its specificity is not known.

Overall study results and limits: The study's rarefaction showed incomplete sorted-subset sequencing despite large depth.

The TCR sequence derives from a man between 18 and 29 years old in good health. Sequenced input: naive CD8+ T cells sorted from blood. The chain has TRBV5-1 and TRBJ2-1; 9 bases map to TRBD2. CDR3 in amino acids: CASSLDGSGSYEQFF. CDR3 coding DNA: TGCGCCAGCAGCTTGGATGGTAGCGGGAGCTATGAGCAGTTCTTC.